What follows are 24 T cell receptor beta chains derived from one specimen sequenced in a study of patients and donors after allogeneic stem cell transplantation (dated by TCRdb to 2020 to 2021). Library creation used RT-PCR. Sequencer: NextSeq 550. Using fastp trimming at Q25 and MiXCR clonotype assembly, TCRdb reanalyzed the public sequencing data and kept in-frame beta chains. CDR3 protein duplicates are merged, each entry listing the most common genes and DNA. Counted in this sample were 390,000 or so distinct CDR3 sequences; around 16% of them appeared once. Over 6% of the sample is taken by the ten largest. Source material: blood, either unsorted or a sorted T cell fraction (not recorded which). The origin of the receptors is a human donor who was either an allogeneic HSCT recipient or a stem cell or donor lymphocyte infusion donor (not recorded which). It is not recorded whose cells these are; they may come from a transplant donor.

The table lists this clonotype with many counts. The CDR3 DNA sequence: TGCGCCAGCAGCTCGAATCAGGGCGGCGGGGAGCTGTTTTTT. Translation: CASSSNQGGGELFF. This chain joins TRBV5-1 and TRBJ2-2; D may be TRBD1 (5 bases). Germline CDR1 is SGHRS and CDR2 is YFSETQ. The V and J ends lost 3 bases and 7 bases respectively, with 13 bases between them. This CDR3 is built from 14 residues. Full variable domain (outside the CDR3, taken from reference TRBV5-1 and TRBJ2-2): KAGVTQTPRYLIKTRGQQVTLSCSPISGHRSVSWYQQTPGQGLQFLFEYFSETQRNKGNFPGRFSGRQFSNSRSEMNVSTLELGDSALYLCASSSNQGGGELFFGEGSRLTVL.

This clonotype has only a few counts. CDR3: CSRGASVQYF. In DNA, the CDR3 is TGCAGCCGGGGGGCAAGCGTTCAGTACTTC. J is TRBJ2-4 and V is TRBV20-1; perhaps TRBD2 as D (7 bases). Looked up from germline, CDR1 is DFQATT and CDR2 is SNEGSKA (reference sequence). This CDR3 spans 10 amino acids.

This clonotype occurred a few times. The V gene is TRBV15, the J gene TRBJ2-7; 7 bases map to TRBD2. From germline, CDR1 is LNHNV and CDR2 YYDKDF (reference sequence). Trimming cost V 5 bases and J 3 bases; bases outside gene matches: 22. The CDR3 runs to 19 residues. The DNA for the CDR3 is TGTGCCACCAGCCGCGGACTAGGAAGATCGGTAGCGGAAAACTACGAGCAGTACTTC. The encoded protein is CATSRGLGRSVAENYEQYF.

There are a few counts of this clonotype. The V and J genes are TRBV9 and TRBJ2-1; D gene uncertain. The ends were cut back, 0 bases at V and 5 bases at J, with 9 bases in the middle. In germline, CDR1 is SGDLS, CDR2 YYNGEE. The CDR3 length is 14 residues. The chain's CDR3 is CASSVVGSDNEQFF. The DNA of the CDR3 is TGTGCCAGCAGCGTAGTCGGATCCGACAATGAGCAGTTCTTC.

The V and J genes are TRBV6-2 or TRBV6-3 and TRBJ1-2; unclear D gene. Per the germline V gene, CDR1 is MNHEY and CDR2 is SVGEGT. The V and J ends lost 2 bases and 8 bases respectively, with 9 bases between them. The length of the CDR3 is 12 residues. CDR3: CASSYPPVGYTF. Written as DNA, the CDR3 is TGTGCCAGCAGTTACCCGCCTGTCGGCTACACCTTC.

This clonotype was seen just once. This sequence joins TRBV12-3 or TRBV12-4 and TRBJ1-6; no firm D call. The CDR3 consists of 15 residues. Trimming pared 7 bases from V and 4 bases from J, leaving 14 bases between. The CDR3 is CASTPTVPYNSPLHF. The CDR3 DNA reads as TGTGCCAGCACTCCGACGGTCCCTTATAATTCACCCCTCCACTTT.

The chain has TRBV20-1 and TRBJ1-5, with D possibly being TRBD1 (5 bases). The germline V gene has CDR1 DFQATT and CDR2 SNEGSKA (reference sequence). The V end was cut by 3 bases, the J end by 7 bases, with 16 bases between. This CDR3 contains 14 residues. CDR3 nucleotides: TGCAGTGCTAGTGATAGGGAAAGGGGACAGCCCCAGCATTTT. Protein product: CSASDRERGQPQHF.

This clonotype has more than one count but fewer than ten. The CDR3 here is CASSEFTSGGIETQYF. For the CDR3, the DNA is TGTGCCAGCAGTGAATTTACTAGCGGGGGAATTGAGACCCAGTACTTC. This chain connects TRBV25-1 to TRBJ2-5; 11 bases agree with TRBD2. There are 16 residues in the CDR3. The J segment lost 5 bases and the V segment lost 1 base, leaving 6 bases of the junction unmatched. The germline gives CDR1 MGHDK, CDR2 SYGVNS.

The chain's CDR3 is CASSSGGVLARAYEQYF. The CDR3 DNA sequence: TGCGCCAGCTCCAGTGGGGGAGTACTAGCGCGAGCCTACGAGCAGTACTTC. V and J are TRBV5-1 and TRBJ2-7; 7 bases fit TRBD2. CDR1 SGHRS and CDR2 YFSETQ come from the germline V gene. Germline trimming cut 7 bases from V and 2 bases from J; bases unmatched to any gene: 18. CDR3 size: 17 residues. Combining the CDR3 with reference TRBV5-1 and TRBJ2-7 gives the whole variable domain KAGVTQTPRYLIKTRGQQVTLSCSPISGHRSVSWYQQTPGQGLQFLFEYFSETQRNKGNFPGRFSGRQFSNSRSEMNVSTLELGDSALYLCASSSGGVLARAYEQYFGPGTRLTVT.

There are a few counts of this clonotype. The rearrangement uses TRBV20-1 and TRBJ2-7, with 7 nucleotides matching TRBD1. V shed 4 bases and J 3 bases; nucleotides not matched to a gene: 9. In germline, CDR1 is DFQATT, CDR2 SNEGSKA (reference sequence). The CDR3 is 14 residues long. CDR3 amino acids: CSATGTVKNYEQYF. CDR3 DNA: TGCAGTGCTACCGGGACAGTTAAGAACTACGAGCAGTACTTC.

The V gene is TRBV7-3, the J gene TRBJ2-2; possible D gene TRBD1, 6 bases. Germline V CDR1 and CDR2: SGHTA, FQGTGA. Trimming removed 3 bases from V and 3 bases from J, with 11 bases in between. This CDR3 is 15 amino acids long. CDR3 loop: CASSLQGWYTGELFF. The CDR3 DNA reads TGTGCCAGCAGCTTGCAGGGGTGGTACACCGGGGAGCTGTTTTTT.

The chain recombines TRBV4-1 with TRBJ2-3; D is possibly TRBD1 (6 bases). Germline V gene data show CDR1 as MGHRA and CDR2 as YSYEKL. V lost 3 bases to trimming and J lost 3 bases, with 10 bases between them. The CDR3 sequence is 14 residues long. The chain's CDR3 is CASSHIGQTDTQYF. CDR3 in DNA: TGCGCCAGCAGCCATATCGGACAGACAGATACGCAGTATTTT.

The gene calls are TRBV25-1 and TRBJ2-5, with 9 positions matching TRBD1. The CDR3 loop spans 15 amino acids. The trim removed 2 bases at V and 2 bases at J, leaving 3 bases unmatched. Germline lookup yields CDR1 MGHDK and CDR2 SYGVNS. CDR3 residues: CASSEVGQGQETQYF. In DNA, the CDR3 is TGTGCCAGCAGTGAAGTCGGACAGGGGCAAGAGACCCAGTACTTC. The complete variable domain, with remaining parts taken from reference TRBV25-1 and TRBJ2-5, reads EADIYQTPRYLVIGTGKKITLECSQTMGHDKMYWYQQDPGMELHLIHYSYGVNSTEKGDLSSESTVSRIRTEHFPLTLESARPSHTSQYLCASSEVGQGQETQYFGPGTRLLVL.

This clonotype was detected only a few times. CDR3 coding DNA: TGTGCCAGTAGTCTCCGGGCACAGATTGGGGAGCAGTTCTTC. Translated: CASSLRAQIGEQFF. The gene calls are TRBV19 and TRBJ2-1; no clear D. V lost 5 bases, J lost 10 bases, and 18 bases lay in between. There are 14 residues in the CDR3. In germline, CDR1 is LNHDA, CDR2 SQIVND (reference sequence).

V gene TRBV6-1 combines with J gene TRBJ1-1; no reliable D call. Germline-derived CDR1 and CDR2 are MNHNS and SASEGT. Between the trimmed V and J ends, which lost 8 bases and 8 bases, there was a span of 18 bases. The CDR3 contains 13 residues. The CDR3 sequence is CASLTAYRSEAFF. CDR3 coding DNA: TGTGCCAGCCTTACAGCTTACCGTAGCGAAGCTTTCTTT.

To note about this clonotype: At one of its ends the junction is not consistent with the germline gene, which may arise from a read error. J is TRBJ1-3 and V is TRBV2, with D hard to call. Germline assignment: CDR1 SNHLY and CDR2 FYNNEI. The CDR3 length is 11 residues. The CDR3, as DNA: TGTGCCAGCAGCCCCGTCGGTCAGTTCGCTTTT. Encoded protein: CASSPVGQFAF.

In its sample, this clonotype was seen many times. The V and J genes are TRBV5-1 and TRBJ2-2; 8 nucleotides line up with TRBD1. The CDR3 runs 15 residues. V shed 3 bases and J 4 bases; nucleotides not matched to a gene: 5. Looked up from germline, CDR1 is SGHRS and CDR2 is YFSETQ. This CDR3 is CASSSDRAGTGELFF. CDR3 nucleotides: TGCGCCAGCAGCTCGGACAGGGCGGGCACCGGGGAGCTGTTTTTT.

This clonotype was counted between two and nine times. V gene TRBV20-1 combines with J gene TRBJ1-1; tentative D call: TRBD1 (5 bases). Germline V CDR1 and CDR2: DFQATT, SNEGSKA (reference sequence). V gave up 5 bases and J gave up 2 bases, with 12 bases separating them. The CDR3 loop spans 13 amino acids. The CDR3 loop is CSAPGRGNTEAFF. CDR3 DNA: TGCAGTGCTCCCGGGCGGGGCAACACTGAAGCTTTCTTT.

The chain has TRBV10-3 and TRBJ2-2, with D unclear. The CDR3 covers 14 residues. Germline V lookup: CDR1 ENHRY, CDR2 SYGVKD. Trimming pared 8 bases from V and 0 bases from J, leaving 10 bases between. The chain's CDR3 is CAIATPSNTGELFF. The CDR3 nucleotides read TGTGCCATCGCGACACCCTCGAACACCGGGGAGCTGTTTTTT.

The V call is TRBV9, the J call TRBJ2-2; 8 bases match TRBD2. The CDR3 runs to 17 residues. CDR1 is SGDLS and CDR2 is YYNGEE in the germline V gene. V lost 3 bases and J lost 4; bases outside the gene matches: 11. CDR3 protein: CASSGTGTRSVTGELFF. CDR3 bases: TGTGCCAGCAGCGGGACCGGGACTAGGTCTGTCACCGGGGAGCTGTTTTTT. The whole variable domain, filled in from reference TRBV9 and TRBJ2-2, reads DSGVTQTPKHLITATGQRVTLRCSPRSGDLSVYWYQQSLDQGLQFLIQYYNGEERAKGNILERFSAQQFPDLHSELNLSSLELGDSALYFCASSGTGTRSVTGELFFGEGSRLTVL.

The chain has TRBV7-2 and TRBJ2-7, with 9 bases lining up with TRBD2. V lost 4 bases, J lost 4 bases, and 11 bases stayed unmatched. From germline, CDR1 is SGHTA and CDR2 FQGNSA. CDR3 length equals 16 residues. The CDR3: CASSSYIAGDLYEQYF. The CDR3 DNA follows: TGTGCCAGCAGCTCATACATAGCGGGGGATTTGTACGAGCAGTACTTC.

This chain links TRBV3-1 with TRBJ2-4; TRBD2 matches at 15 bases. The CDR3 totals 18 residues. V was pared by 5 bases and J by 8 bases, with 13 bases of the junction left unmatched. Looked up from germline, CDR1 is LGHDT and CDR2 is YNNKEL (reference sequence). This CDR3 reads CASSSGGTSGRPFDIQYF. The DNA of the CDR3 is TGTGCCAGCAGCTCCGGAGGGACTAGCGGGAGGCCCTTTGACATTCAGTACTTC.

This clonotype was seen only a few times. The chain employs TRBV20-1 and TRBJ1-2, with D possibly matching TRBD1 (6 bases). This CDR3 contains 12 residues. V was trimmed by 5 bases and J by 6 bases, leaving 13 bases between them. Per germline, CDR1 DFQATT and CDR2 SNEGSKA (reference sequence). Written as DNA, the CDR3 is TGCAGTGCTCTACAGGGTCTCCATGGCTACACCTTC. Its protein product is CSALQGLHGYTF.

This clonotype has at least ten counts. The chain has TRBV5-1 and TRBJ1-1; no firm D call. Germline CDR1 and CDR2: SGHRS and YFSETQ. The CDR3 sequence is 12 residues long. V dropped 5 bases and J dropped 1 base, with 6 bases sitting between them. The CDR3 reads CASRRENTEAFF. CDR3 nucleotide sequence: TGCGCCAGCAGAAGGGAGAACACTGAAGCTTTCTTT.